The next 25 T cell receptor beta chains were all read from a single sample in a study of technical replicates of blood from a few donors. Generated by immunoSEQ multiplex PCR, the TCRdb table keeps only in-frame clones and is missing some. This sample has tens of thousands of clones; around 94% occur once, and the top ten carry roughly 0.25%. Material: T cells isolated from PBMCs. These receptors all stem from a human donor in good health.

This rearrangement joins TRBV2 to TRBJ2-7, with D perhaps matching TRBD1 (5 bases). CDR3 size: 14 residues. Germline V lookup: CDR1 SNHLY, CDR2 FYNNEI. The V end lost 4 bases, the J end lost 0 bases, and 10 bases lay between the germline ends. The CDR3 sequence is CASSAETVSYEQYF. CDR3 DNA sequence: TGTGCCAGCAGTGCGGAGACAGTCTCCTACGAGCAGTACTTC.

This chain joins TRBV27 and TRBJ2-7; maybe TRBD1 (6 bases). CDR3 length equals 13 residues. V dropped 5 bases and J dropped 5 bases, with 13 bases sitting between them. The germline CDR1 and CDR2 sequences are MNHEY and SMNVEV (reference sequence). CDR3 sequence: CASSETGIHEQYF. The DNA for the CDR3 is TGTGCCAGCAGTGAAACAGGGATCCACGAGCAGTACTTC.

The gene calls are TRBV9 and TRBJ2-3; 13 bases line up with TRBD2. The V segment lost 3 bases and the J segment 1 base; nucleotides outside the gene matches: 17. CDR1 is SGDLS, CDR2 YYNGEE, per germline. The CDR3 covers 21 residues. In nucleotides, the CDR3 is TGTGCCAGCAGCGAGCCCTCATCAACTAGCGGGAGGGCCTTAGGCACAGATACGCAGTATTTT. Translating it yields CASSEPSSTSGRALGTDTQYF.

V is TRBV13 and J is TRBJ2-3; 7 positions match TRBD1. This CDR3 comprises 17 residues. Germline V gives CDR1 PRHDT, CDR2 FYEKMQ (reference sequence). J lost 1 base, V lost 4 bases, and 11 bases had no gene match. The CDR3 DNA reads TGTGCCAGCAGCTCAAATGACAGGGTTTCTGGCACAGATACGCAGTATTTT. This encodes CASSSNDRVSGTDTQYF.

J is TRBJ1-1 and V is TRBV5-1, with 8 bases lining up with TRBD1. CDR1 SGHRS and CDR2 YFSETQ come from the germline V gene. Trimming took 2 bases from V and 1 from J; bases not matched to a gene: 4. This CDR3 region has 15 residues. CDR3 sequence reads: CASSLGQGRNTEAFF. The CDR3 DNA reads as TGCGCCAGCAGCTTAGGACAGGGACGGAACACTGAAGCTTTCTTT. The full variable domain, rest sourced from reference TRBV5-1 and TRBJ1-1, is KAGVTQTPRYLIKTRGQQVTLSCSPISGHRSVSWYQQTPGQGLQFLFEYFSETQRNKGNFPGRFSGRQFSNSRSEMNVSTLELGDSALYLCASSLGQGRNTEAFFGQGTRLTVV.

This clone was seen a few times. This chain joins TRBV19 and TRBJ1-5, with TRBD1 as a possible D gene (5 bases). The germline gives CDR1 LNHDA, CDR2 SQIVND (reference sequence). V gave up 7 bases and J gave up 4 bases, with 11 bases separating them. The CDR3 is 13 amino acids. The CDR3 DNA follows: TGTGCCAGTAAAGGGAGGGGTAATCAGCCCCAGCATTTT. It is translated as CASKGRGNQPQHF. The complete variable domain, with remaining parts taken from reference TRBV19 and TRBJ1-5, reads DGGITQSPKYLFRKEGQNVTLSCEQNLNHDAMYWYRQDPGQGLRLIYYSQIVNDFQKGDIAEGYSVSREKKESFPLTVTSAQKNPTAFYLCASKGRGNQPQHFGDGTRLSIL.

This CDR3 is CASSPRHPGGDTQYF. The CDR3 DNA sequence: TGTGCCAGCTCACCCCGACACCCGGGGGGAGATACGCAGTATTTT. The rearrangement links TRBV18 to TRBJ2-3; 7 bases fit TRBD2. This CDR3 region has 15 residues. Germline values: CDR1 KGHSH, CDR2 LQKENI. J lost 5 bases, V lost 3 bases, and 8 bases had no gene match.

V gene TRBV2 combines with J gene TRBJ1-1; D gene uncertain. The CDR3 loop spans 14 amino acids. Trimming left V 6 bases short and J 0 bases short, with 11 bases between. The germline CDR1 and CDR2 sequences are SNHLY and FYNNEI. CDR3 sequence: CASREQSMNTEAFF. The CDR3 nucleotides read TGTGCCAGCAGGGAACAGTCAATGAACACTGAAGCTTTCTTT.

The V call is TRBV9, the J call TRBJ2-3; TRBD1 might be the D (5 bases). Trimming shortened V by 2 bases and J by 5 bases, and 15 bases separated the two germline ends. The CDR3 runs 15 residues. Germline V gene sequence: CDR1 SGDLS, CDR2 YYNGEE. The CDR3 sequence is CASSVIGRDKDTQYF. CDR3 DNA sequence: TGTGCCAGCAGCGTGATTGGCAGGGATAAAGATACGCAGTATTTT.

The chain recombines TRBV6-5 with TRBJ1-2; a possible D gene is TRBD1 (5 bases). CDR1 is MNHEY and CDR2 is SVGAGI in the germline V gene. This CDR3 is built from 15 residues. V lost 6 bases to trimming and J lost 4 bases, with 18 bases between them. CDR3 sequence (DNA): TGTGCCAGCAGACTTTTCCGCGACAGCACCTATGGCTACACCTTC. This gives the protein CASRLFRDSTYGYTF.

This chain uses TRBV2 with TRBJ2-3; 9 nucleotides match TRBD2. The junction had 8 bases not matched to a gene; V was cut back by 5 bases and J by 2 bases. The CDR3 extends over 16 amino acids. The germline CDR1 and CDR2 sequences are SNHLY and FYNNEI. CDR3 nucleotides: TGTGCCAGCAGTACCCTCAGCGGGGGGCCCACAGATACGCAGTATTTT. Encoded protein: CASSTLSGGPTDTQYF. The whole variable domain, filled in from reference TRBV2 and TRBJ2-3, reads EPEVTQTPSHQVTQMGQEVILRCVPISNHLYFYWYRQILGQKVEFLVSFYNNEISEKSEIFDDQFSVERPDGSNFTLKIRSTKLEDSAMYFCASSTLSGGPTDTQYFGPGTRLTVL.

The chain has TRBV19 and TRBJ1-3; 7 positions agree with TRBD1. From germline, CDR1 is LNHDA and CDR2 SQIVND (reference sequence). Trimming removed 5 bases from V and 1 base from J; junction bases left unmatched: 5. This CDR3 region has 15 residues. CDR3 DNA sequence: TGTGCCAGTAGTGCATACAGGGGTTCTGGAAACACCATATATTTT. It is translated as CASSAYRGSGNTIYF.

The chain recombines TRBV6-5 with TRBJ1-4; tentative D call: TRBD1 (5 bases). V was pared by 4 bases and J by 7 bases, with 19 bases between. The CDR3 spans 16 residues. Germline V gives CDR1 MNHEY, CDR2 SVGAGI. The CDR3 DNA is TGTGCCAGCAGTTCCTACAGGTTGGCAGGGTTTGAAAAACTGTTTTTT. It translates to CASSSYRLAGFEKLFF.

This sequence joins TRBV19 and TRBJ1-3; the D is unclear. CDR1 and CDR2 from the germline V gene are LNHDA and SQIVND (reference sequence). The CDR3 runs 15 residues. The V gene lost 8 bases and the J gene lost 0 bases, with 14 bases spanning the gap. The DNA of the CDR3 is TGTGCCAGTCGCGGACGCGGGGACTCTGGAAACACCATATATTTT. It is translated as CASRGRGDSGNTIYF.

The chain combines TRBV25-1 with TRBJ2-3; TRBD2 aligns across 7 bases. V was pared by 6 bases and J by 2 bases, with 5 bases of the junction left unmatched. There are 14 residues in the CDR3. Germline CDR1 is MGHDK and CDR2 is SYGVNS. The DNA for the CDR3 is TGTGCCAGCAGAGTGGCGGGGGACACAGATACGCAGTATTTT. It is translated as CASRVAGDTDTQYF.

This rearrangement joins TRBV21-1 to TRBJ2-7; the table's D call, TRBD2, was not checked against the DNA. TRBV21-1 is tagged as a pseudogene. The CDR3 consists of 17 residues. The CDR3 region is CASSNWAGLGWGNEQYF. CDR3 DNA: TGTGCCAGCAGCAACTGGGCCGGACTAGGATGGGGCAACGAGCAGTACTTC.

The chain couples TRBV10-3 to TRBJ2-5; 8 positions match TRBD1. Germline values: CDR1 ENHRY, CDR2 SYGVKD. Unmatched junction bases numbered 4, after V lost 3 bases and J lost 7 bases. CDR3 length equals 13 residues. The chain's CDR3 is CAISDGTGGTQYF. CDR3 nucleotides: TGTGCCATCAGTGACGGGACAGGAGGGACCCAGTACTTC.

This chain's CDR3 is CASSQEGSTGELFF. The CDR3 DNA reads TGCGCCAGCAGCCAAGAGGGCAGTACCGGGGAGCTGTTTTTT. The V and J genes are TRBV4-1 and TRBJ2-2; D is ambiguous. With 0 bases removed from V and 5 bases from J, the gap between germline ends came to 7 bases. The CDR3 is made up of 14 amino acids. Looked up from germline, CDR1 is MGHRA and CDR2 is YSYEKL.

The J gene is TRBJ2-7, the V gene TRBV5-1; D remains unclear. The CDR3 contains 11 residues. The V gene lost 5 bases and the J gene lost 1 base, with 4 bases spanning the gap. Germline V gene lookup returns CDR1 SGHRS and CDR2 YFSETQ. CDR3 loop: CASRYSYEQYF. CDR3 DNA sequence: TGCGCCAGCAGATATTCCTACGAGCAGTACTTC.

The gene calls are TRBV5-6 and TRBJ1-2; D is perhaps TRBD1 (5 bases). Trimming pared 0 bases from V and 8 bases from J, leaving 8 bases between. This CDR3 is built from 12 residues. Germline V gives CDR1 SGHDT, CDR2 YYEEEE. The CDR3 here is CASSLVDSGYTF. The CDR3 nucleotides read TGTGCCAGCAGCTTGGTCGACAGCGGCTACACCTTC. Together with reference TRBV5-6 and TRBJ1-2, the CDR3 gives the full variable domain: DAGVTQSPTHLIKTRGQQVTLRCSPKSGHDTVSWYQQALGQGPQFIFQYYEEEERQRGNFPDRFSGHQFPNYSSELNVNALLLGDSALYLCASSLVDSGYTFGSGTRLTVV.

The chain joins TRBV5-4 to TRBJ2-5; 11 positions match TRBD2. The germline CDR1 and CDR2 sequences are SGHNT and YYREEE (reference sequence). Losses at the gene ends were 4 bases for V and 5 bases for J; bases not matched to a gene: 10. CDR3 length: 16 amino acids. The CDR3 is CASSGKLAGAGETQYF. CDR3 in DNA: TGTGCCAGCAGCGGGAAACTAGCGGGAGCCGGGGAGACCCAGTACTTC. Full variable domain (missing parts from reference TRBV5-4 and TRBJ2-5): ETGVTQSPTHLIKTRGQQVTLRCSSQSGHNTVSWYQQALGQGPQFIFQYYREEENGRGNFPPRFSGLQFPNYSSELNVNALELDDSALYLCASSGKLAGAGETQYFGPGTRLLVL.

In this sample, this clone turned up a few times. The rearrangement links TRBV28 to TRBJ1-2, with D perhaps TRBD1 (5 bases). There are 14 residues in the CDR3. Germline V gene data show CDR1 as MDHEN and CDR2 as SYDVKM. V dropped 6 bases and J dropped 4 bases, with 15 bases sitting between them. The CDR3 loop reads CASSLDSTIYGYTF. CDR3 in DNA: TGTGCCAGCAGCCTCGACAGCACCATCTATGGCTACACCTTC.

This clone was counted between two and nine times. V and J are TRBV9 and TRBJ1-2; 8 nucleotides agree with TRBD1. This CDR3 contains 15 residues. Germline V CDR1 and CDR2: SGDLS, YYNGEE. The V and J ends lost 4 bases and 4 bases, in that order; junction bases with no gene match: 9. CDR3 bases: TGTGCCAGCAGCCCCGAGGACAGGGCGGTCTATGGCTACACCTTC. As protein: CASSPEDRAVYGYTF.

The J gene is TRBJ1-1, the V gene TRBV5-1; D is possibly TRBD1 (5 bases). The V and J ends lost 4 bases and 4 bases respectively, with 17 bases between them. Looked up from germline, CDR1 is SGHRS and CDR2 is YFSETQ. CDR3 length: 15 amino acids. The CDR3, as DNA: TGCGCCAGCAGCCCACCCAGGCAGGGCGGCACTGAAGCTTTCTTT. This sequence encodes CASSPPRQGGTEAFF.

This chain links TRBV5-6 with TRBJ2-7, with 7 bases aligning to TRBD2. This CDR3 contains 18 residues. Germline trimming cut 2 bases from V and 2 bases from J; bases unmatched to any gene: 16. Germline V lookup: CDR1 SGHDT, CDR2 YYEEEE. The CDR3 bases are TGTGCCAGCAGCTTTAGAACCAAGGCGGCGGGAGTAACCTACGAGCAGTACTTC. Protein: CASSFRTKAAGVTYEQYF. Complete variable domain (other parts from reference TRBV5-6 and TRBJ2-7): DAGVTQSPTHLIKTRGQQVTLRCSPKSGHDTVSWYQQALGQGPQFIFQYYEEEERQRGNFPDRFSGHQFPNYSSELNVNALLLGDSALYLCASSFRTKAAGVTYEQYFGPGTRLTVT.